What follows describes a single TCR beta chain. Here immunoSEQ multiplex PCR was the method, and the copy in TCRdb shows in-frame clones only, minus some. This sample yields about 300,000 clones, of which 75% to 90% are seen a single time; roughly 2.3% belongs to the top ten. These data are taken from a study of blood T cell repertoires in COVID-19. V lost 0 bases to trimming and J lost 3 bases; unmatched junction nucleotides: 1. From germline, CDR1 is SGHNT and CDR2 YYREEE (reference sequence). The CDR3 contains 15 residues. The sequenced sample consisted of PBMCs or T cells enriched from blood (not recorded which). The chain joins TRBV5-4 to TRBJ2-1; TRBD2 aligns across 9 bases. The sequence derives from a man younger than 45 who had recovered from COVID-19. The CDR3 region is CASSLGRGGYNEQFF. DNA for the CDR3: TGTGCCAGCAGCTTGGGGCGGGGGGGCTACAATGAGCAGTTCTTC.